Listed here are 9 T cell receptor beta chains from one sample, sequenced in a study of blood T cell repertoires in COVID-19. Generated by immunoSEQ multiplex PCR, the TCRdb table keeps only in-frame clones and is missing some. The repertoire holds around 180,000 clones, with roughly four fifths as singletons. Sequencing was performed on PBMCs or T cells enriched from blood (not recorded which). The receptor source for this set is a man aged 50-59 years who had recovered from COVID-19.

This chain links TRBV19 with TRBJ1-2; the match to TRBD1 covers 8 bases. This CDR3 is 13 amino acids long. The germline V gene encodes CDR1 LNHDA and CDR2 SQIVND (reference sequence). V dropped 6 bases and J dropped 7; count of bases not matched to a gene: 7. The CDR3 loop is CASSPTGDFGYTF. The CDR3 region has the DNA TGTGCCAGTAGCCCGACAGGGGATTTTGGCTACACCTTC.

V and J are TRBV7-5 and TRBJ1-2; the table gives TRBD1 as D, unverified against the DNA. TRBV7-5 is annotated as a pseudogene. This CDR3 is built from 16 residues. DNA for the CDR3: TGTGCCAGAAGCTCCACTGGGACAGGGACTAACTATGGCTACACCTTC. Protein: CARSSTGTGTNYGYTF.

The chain carries TRBV7-6 and TRBJ2-7, with 7 bases that match TRBD1. This CDR3 is 14 amino acids long. Germline trimming cut 3 bases from V and 9 bases from J; bases unmatched to any gene: 11. Germline CDR1 reads SGHVS; CDR2 reads FNYEAQ. CDR3: CASSFGTVGTSQYF. The CDR3, as DNA: TGTGCCAGCAGCTTCGGGACAGTGGGGACCTCGCAGTACTTC.

The chain carries TRBV5-6 and TRBJ1-5; D gene unclear. Germline values: CDR1 SGHDT, CDR2 YYEEEE. Trimming shortened V by 0 bases and J by 2 bases, and 6 bases separated the two germline ends. The CDR3 has 14 amino acids. CDR3 DNA sequence: TGTGCCAGCAGCTTGGGGGCAGGCAATCAGCCCCAGCATTTT. It is translated as CASSLGAGNQPQHF. Full variable domain (remainder filled in from reference TRBV5-6 and TRBJ1-5): DAGVTQSPTHLIKTRGQQVTLRCSPKSGHDTVSWYQQALGQGPQFIFQYYEEEERQRGNFPDRFSGHQFPNYSSELNVNALLLGDSALYLCASSLGAGNQPQHFGDGTRLSIL.

The chain recombines TRBV30 with TRBJ1-3; D uncertain. The CDR3 runs 15 residues. The germline V gene encodes CDR1 GTSNPN and CDR2 SVGIG (reference sequence). The germline V and J ends were trimmed by 5 bases and 4 bases, with 18 bases remaining between them. In DNA, the CDR3 is TGTGCCTGGGGCCCGCATAGAAGTCTCGGAAACACCATATATTTT. It translates to CAWGPHRSLGNTIYF.

The rearrangement links TRBV4-1 to TRBJ2-1; D remains unclear. CDR3 length: 15 residues. Germline loops: CDR1 MGHRA, CDR2 YSYEKL. V lost 8 bases, J lost 6 bases, and 20 bases lay in between. The CDR3 here is CASHQEAGWANEQFF. In DNA form, the CDR3 reads TGCGCCAGCCACCAAGAAGCCGGCTGGGCCAATGAGCAGTTCTTC.

V usage is TRBV28 and J usage is TRBJ1-5; 7 bases line up with TRBD1. Trimming at V came to 7 bases and at J to 7 bases, leaving 7 bases not matched to a gene. This CDR3 spans 13 amino acids. Germline V gene sequence: CDR1 MDHEN, CDR2 SYDVKM. CDR3 amino acids: CASTDRERQPQHF. DNA of the CDR3: TGTGCCAGCACCGACAGGGAGAGACAGCCCCAGCATTTT.

This clone was recorded once. V usage is TRBV27 and J usage is TRBJ1-4; 8 nucleotides align to TRBD1. This CDR3 has 13 amino acids. Germline V gives CDR1 MNHEY, CDR2 SMNVEV (reference sequence). The trim removed 6 bases at V and 7 bases at J, leaving 4 bases unmatched. The chain's CDR3 is CASRTGGGEKLFF. The CDR3 DNA is TGTGCCAGCAGAACAGGGGGGGGTGAAAAACTGTTTTTT.

V usage is TRBV5-1 and J usage is TRBJ2-7; possibly TRBD1 for D (6 bases). This CDR3 comprises 15 residues. Germline values: CDR1 SGHRS, CDR2 YFSETQ. V lost 3 bases and J 4 bases, leaving 17 bases between the germline ends. CDR3 in amino acids: CASSSGTQRRYEQYF. CDR3 DNA sequence: TGCGCCAGCAGCTCCGGGACACAGCGGAGGTACGAGCAGTACTTC.